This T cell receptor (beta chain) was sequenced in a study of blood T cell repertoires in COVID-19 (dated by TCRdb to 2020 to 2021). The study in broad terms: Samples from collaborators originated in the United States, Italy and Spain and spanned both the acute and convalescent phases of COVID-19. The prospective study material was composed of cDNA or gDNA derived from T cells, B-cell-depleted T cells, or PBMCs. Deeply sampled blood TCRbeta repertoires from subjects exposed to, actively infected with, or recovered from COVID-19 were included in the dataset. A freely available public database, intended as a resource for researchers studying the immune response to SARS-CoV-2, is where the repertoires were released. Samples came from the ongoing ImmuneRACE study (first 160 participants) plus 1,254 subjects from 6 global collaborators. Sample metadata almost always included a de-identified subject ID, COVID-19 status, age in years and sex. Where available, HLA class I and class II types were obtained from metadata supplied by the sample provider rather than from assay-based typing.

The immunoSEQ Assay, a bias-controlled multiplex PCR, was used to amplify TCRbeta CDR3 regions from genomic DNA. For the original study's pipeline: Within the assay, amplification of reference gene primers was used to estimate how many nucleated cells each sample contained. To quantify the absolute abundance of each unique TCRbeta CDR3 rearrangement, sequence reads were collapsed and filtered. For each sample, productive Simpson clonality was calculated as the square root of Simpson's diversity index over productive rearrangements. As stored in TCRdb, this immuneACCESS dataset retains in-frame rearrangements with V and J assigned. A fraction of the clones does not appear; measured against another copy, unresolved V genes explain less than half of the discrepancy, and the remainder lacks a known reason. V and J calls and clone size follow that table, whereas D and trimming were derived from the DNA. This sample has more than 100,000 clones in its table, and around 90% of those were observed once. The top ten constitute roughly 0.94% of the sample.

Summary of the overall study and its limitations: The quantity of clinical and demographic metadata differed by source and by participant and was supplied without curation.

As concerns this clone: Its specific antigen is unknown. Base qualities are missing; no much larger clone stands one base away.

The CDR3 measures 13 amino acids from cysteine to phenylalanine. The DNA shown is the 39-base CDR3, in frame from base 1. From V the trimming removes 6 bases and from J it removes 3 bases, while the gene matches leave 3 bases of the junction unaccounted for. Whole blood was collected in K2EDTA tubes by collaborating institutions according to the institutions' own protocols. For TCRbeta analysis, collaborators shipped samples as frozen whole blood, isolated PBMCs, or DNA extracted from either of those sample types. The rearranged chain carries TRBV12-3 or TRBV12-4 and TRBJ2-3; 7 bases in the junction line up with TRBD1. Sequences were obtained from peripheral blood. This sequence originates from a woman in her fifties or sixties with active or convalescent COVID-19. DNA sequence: TGTGCCAGCAGGAGGGACAGTACAGATACGCAGTATTTT. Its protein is CASRRDSTDTQYF.